These 2 T cell receptor beta chains were sequenced from one sample in a study of TIL therapy for anti-PD-1-resistant metastatic lung cancer. Stated time point: pre-treatment sample, taken before nivolumab and TIL therapy. The libraries were made with immunoSEQ v3. TCRdb's table, derived via immunoSEQ multiplex PCR, lists solely in-frame clones and lacks some. The profile shows tens of thousands of clones, 65% to 90% of them singletons. The starting material was blood, obtained at baseline. The receptors here all came from a person aged 30 to 80 with non-small cell lung cancer.

The genes are TRBV10-1 and TRBJ2-7; TRBD1 matches 8 bases. The ends lost 6 bases at V and 5 bases at J; junction bases unmatched: 9. Germline values: CDR1 WNHNN, CDR2 SYGVQD (reference sequence). The CDR3 is 14 residues long. The CDR3 spells CASSHQDRAHEQYF. The CDR3 nucleotides read TGCGCCAGCAGCCACCAGGACAGGGCCCACGAGCAGTACTTC.

This sequence joins TRBV18 and TRBJ2-1; the match to TRBD2 covers 10 bases. CDR3 length: 15 residues. From germline, CDR1 is KGHSH and CDR2 LQKENI. The trim removed 0 bases at V and 10 bases at J, leaving 6 bases unmatched. The CDR3 region is CASSPPSGRRGEQFF. The CDR3 nucleotides are TGTGCCAGCTCACCACCTAGCGGGAGGAGAGGAGAGCAGTTCTTC.